Detailed here is one TCR beta chain. Original analysis: The authors estimated nucleated cell counts from reference gene primer amplification. Sequencing was performed with immunoSEQ multiplex PCR; in TCRdb, only in-frame clones are kept and a portion is missing. V and J calls and clone size follow that table, whereas D and trimming were derived from the DNA. The data show some 60,000 clones, about 77% seen once. The CDR3 spans 11 residues. The germline gives CDR1 LGHDT, CDR2 YNNKEL (reference sequence). Trimming cost V 4 bases and J 10 bases, with 8 bases left between them. The sample is drawn from a study of blood T cell repertoires in COVID-19. About the research overall: Researchers got acute and convalescent COVID-19 samples from the United States, Italy and Spain. T cells, B-cell-depleted T cells, or PBMCs supplied cDNA or gDNA.

The sequence came from a human donor in a cohort sampled during active COVID-19. This rearrangement joins TRBV3-1 (or the pseudogene TRBV3-2) to TRBJ2-1; D unresolved. The sequenced sample consisted of peripheral blood. The CDR3 reads CASSLAREQFF. The CDR3 DNA is TGTGCCAGCAGCCTTGCGAGGGAGCAGTTCTTC.